This TCR beta chain stems from a study of blood T cells in healthy people across ages. Primed by a sample-barcoded 5' primer and a J-beta primer mix, a second PCR proceeded for 7 to 11 cycles. Each CDR3 protein is one row after TCRdb ran MiXCR on the 5' RACE reads. The sample gives around 1,000,000 distinct CDR3 sequences, approximately 25% of which show up once; 0.65% to 0.95% is in the top ten. The CDR3 spans 14 residues. Trimming removed 7 bases from V and 2 bases from J, with 13 bases in between. From germline, CDR1 is ENHRY and CDR2 SYGVKD. General observations from the study: Naive T cell percentage and TCR beta diversity correlated strongly. Whereas aged donors had fewer naive CD4+ cells, long-lived donors had more of them and higher diversity. It was not known whether donors were CMV positive (a possible confounder of expanded clonotype changes).

As to this clonotype: The antigen is not known.

This same sample was also taken into another study, of T cells of mothers and their children. According to that study: Samples came from a few healthy Caucasian mothers and their six children.

V usage is TRBV10-3 and J usage is TRBJ2-3; maybe TRBD2 (5 bases). The specimen was blood. The TCR comes from a girl aged 2 to 9 in good health. CDR3 amino acids: CAIKEAPLTDTQYF. CDR3 sequence (DNA): TGTGCCATCAAGGAGGCCCCACTCACAGATACGCAGTATTTT.